These 11 T cell receptor beta chains came from one sample sequenced in a study of T cells in Graves' hyperthyroidism and ophthalmopathy. RNA transcripts yielded amplified TCR beta CDR3 regions. When the TCR CDR3 underwent first-round RT-PCR, the HTBI primer set was used. TCRdb processed the multiplex PCR reads anew with MiXCR; each CDR3 protein has one entry. The table has a few hundred thousand distinct CDR3 sequences, more than 45% seen once. Specimen: peripheral blood or thyroid tissue (not recorded which). These receptors originate from a woman under 30 with Graves' hyperthyroidism.

This clonotype appeared many times. The chain is built from TRBV20-1 and TRBJ1-5, with TRBD1 identical over 7 bases. After removal of 6 bases from V and 2 bases from J, the junction contained 4 bases not matched to a gene. From germline, CDR1 is DFQATT and CDR2 SNEGSKA (reference sequence). This CDR3 comprises 13 residues. The DNA for the CDR3 is TGCAGTGCCCAAGGGACAGGCAATCAGCCCCAGCATTTT. Translating it yields CSAQGTGNQPQHF.

There are many counts of this clonotype. The chain employs TRBV5-6 and TRBJ1-6, with D tentatively TRBD1 (6 bases). Germline V gene data show CDR1 as SGHDT and CDR2 as YYEEEE. Trimming left V 3 bases short and J 10 bases short, with 14 bases between. This CDR3 has 14 residues. The CDR3 here is CASSSGEWDSPLHF. The CDR3 DNA is TGTGCCAGCAGCTCAGGGGAGTGGGACTCACCCCTCCACTTT.

The rearrangement links TRBV20-1 to TRBJ1-5; D perhaps matches TRBD1 (5 bases). CDR3 length: 14 amino acids. Trimming took 5 bases from V and 11 from J, leaving 22 bases between them. The germline CDR1 and CDR2 sequences are DFQATT and SNEGSKA (reference sequence). The DNA of the CDR3 is TGCAGTGCTTACGGGACTCTGGGAGGGGAGACCCAGCATTTT. Residues: CSAYGTLGGETQHF.

Note on this clonotype: A much larger clone sits a single nucleotide away, making a read error possible. The chain is built from TRBV12-3 or TRBV12-4 and TRBJ2-6, with D unclear. This CDR3 contains 16 residues. This chain's CDR3 is CASGLIVASGANVLTF. CDR3 DNA: TGTGCCAGCGGTTTAATTGTCGCCTCTGGGGCCAACGTCCTGACTTTC.

This clonotype has ten or more counts. The chain is built from TRBV11-3 and TRBJ2-7, with TRBD1 as a possible D gene (5 bases). Deletions cut 5 bases from V and 5 bases from J, with 16 bases between. This CDR3 is 14 amino acids long. Germline lookup yields CDR1 SGHNT and CDR2 YENEEA. For the CDR3, the DNA is TGTGCCAGCAGCCCAGACAGCGACCGGCACGAGCAGTACTTC. Protein product: CASSPDSDRHEQYF. The full variable domain, with the rest looked up from reference TRBV11-3 and TRBJ2-7, is EAGVVQSPRYKIIEKKQPVAFWCNPISGHNTLYWYLQNLGQGPELLIRYENEEAVDDSQLPKDRFSAERLKGVDSTLKIQPAELGDSAVYLCASSPDSDRHEQYFGPGTRLTVT.

This clonotype has at least ten counts. Being one base from a much bigger clone, this may be a read error. This chain joins TRBV5-8 and TRBJ2-7; TRBD1 agrees at 9 bases. The CDR3 runs 13 residues. V shed 4 bases and J 2 bases; nucleotides not matched to a gene: 1. Germline CDR1 reads SGHTS; CDR2 reads YDEGEE. CDR3 region: CASSGDRAYEQYF. The CDR3 DNA sequence: TGTGCCAGCAGCGGGGACAGGGCCTACGAGCAGTACTTC.

This chain links TRBV7-9 with TRBJ1-2, with 7 bases that match TRBD1. Germline V gene data show CDR1 as SEHNR and CDR2 as FQNEAQ (reference sequence). The CDR3 extends over 13 amino acids. The V gene end was trimmed by 9 bases and the J gene end by 12 bases; junction bases not matched to a gene: 16. CDR3 residues: CASNRDSSSGNTF. The CDR3 bases are TGTGCCAGTAACAGGGACAGCAGCTCTGGAAACACCTTC.

There are many counts of this clonotype. The chain is built from TRBV9 and TRBJ1-1, with D hard to call. From germline, CDR1 is SGDLS and CDR2 YYNGEE. Trimming removed 4 bases from V and 0 bases from J, with 10 bases in between. The CDR3 covers 14 residues. CDR3 protein: CASSPGRMNTEAFF. The CDR3 region has the DNA TGTGCCAGCAGCCCCGGACGGATGAACACTGAAGCTTTCTTT.

A remark on this clonotype: A much larger clone lies a single base off, so this may be a read error. The V call is TRBV19, the J call TRBJ2-2; a weak D match, TRBD2 (6 bases). The germline V gene has CDR1 LNHDA and CDR2 SQIVND (reference sequence). This CDR3 is built from 14 residues. Written as DNA, the CDR3 is TGTGCCAGTAGTGGCCCGACGAACACCGGGGGGCTGTTTTTT. Amino acid sequence: CASSGPTNTGGLFF. The complete variable domain, with remaining parts taken from reference TRBV19 and TRBJ2-2, reads DGGITQSPKYLFRKEGQNVTLSCEQNLNHDAMYWYRQDPGQGLRLIYYSQIVNDFQKGDIAEGYSVSREKKESFPLTVTSAQKNPTAFYLCASSGPTNTGGLFFGEGSRLTVL.

This clonotype was detected only once. The V gene is TRBV7-8, the J gene TRBJ1-6; D gene uncertain. Germline loops: CDR1 SGHVS, CDR2 FQNEAQ. This CDR3 has 15 amino acids. Trimming pared 0 bases from V and 9 bases from J, leaving 12 bases between. Here the CDR3 reads CASSLAHWGGSPLHF. In DNA, the CDR3 is TGTGCCAGCAGCTTAGCCCATTGGGGAGGTTCACCCCTCCACTTT.

To note about this clonotype: In this CDR3 the conserved last residue, phenylalanine or tryptophan, is missing, so a read error is likely. The rearrangement uses TRBV2 and TRBJ1-2; D is possibly TRBD1 (5 bases). This CDR3 is 16 amino acids long. The V gene lost 5 bases and the J gene lost 2 bases, with 18 bases spanning the gap. Per the germline V gene, CDR1 is SNHLY and CDR2 is FYNNEI. CDR3 region: CASSYPTTGSNYGYTL. CDR3 DNA: TGTGCCAGCAGTTACCCTACTACAGGCTCCAACTATGGCTACACCCTC.